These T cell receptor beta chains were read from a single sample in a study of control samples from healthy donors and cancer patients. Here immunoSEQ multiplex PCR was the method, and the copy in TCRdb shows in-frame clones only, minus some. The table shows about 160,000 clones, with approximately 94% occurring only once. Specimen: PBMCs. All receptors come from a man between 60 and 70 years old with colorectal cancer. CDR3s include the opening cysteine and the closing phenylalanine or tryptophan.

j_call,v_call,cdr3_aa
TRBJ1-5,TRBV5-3,CARSLGQGGTEPQHF
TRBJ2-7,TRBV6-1,CASSTGYEQYF
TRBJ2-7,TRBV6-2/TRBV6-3,CASSLPQGDYRYEQYF
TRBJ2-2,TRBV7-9,CASSLGQNTGELFF
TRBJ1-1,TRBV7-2,CASSFTGGGTEAFF
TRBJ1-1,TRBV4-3,CASSLQGAYTEAFF
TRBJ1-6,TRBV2,CASSERHPSSYNSPLHF
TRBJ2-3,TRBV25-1,CASSGLGGPDTQYF
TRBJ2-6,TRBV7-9,CASSLPSGQGAGANVLTF
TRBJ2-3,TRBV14,CASSARVTSTDTQYF
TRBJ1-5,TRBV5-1,CASKPGEGNQPQHF
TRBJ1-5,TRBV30,CAWSTGTGGVGPQHF
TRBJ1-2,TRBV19,CASSNMRDGYTF
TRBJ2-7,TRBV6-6,CASKAGGRDEQYF
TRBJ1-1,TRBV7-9,CASSLPQNTEAFF
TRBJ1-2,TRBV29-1,CSAYEGGRNGYTF
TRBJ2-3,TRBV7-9,CASSLYSGTSVLTGEYF
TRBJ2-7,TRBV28,CASRGRGVYEQYF
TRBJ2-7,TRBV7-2,CASSLTGKGPYEQYF
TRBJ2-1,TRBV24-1,CATSGDTRTNEQFF
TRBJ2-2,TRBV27,CASSFRGQPTGELFF
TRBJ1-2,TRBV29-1,CSVEAPGTAYGYTF
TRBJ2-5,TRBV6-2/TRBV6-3,CASSYLRTGGTQETQYF
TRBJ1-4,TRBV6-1,CATTGAGEKLFF
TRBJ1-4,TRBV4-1,CASSPRPRGRGATNEKLFF
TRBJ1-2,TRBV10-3,CAISESGRYREYTF